What follows are 18 T cell receptor beta chains derived from one specimen sequenced in a study of blood T cells in healthy people across ages (dated by TCRdb to the mid-2010s). Receptors were amplified or captured by 5' RACE. Sequenced on an Illumina HiSeq 2500. The second PCR ran for roughly 6 to 11 cycles and used a J-beta primer mix along with a sample-barcoded 5' primer. Through fastp at Q25 and MiXCR, TCRdb rebuilt clones from the public reads, retaining in-frame beta chains. Rows are unified per CDR3 protein, each entry keeping the most common DNA and genes. The sample contains roughly 730,000 distinct CDR3 sequences, more than 55% of them found a single time. 25% to 30% of the sample is in the top ten clones. The specimen sequenced was blood. The source of these receptors is a man aged 35-49 years in good health.

CDR3 residues: CSAREPRQAYYEQYF. CDR3 in DNA: TGCAGTGCTAGAGAACCGCGGCAGGCCTACTACGAGCAGTACTTC. The chain recombines TRBV20-1 with TRBJ2-7; D remains ambiguous. The CDR3 covers 15 residues. V was trimmed by 0 bases and J by 3 bases, leaving 15 bases between them. The germline CDR1 and CDR2 sequences are DFQATT and SNEGSKA (reference sequence).

This clonotype turned up a few times. The gene calls are TRBV7-3 and TRBJ2-4, with a possible D match to TRBD1 (6 bases). The DNA end is a closer match to TRBJ2-7, so the J assignment may be wrong. CDR1 is SGHTA, CDR2 FQGTGA, per germline. The length of the CDR3 is 15 residues. The CDR3 nucleotides are TGTGCCAGCAGCATCTCGCGGGCAGGGGACGCCGAGCAGTACTTC. Translation: CASSISRAGDAEQYF.

V gene TRBV15 combines with J gene TRBJ2-7, with a possible D match to TRBD2 (6 bases). Trimming stripped 5 bases from V and 5 bases from J, with 19 bases between. This CDR3 region has 15 residues. CDR1 is LNHNV, CDR2 YYDKDF, per germline (reference sequence). This chain's CDR3 is CATSEGTLGKHEQYF. CDR3 DNA sequence: TGTGCCACCAGCGAGGGGACTTTGGGGAAGCACGAGCAGTACTTC. The full variable domain, its missing parts supplied by reference TRBV15 and TRBJ2-7, is DAMVIQNPRYQVTQFGKPVTLSCSQTLNHNVMYWYQQKSSQAPKLLFHYYDKDFNNEADTPDNFQSRRPNTSFCFLDIRSPGLGDTAMYLCATSEGTLGKHEQYFGPGTRLTVT.

V and J are TRBV25-1 and TRBJ1-1; D remains ambiguous. Germline loops: CDR1 MGHDK, CDR2 SYGVNS. The germline V and J ends were trimmed by 0 bases and 2 bases, with 10 bases remaining between them. The length of the CDR3 is 15 residues. The CDR3 DNA reads TGTGCCAGCAGTGAATATCCATCAACTAACACTGAAGCTTTCTTT. Amino acid sequence: CASSEYPSTNTEAFF.

The chain uses TRBV20-1 and TRBJ2-1; 16 bases agree with TRBD2. V lost 1 base, J lost 0 bases, and 3 bases stayed unmatched. This CDR3 has 18 amino acids. The V gene's germline CDR1 is DFQATT and CDR2 SNEGSKA (reference sequence). In nucleotides, the CDR3 is TGCAGTGCTAGAGGGGGGACTAGCGGGAGGGGCTCCTACAATGAGCAGTTCTTC. This encodes CSARGGTSGRGSYNEQFF.

The chain joins TRBV5-1 to TRBJ2-7, with 7 positions matching TRBD2. Per the germline V gene, CDR1 is SGHRS and CDR2 is YFSETQ. V trimming: 2 bases; J trimming: 7 bases; junction bases outside the gene matches: 9. This CDR3 comprises 14 residues. The CDR3 region is CASSFGRLGDEQYF. The CDR3 DNA is TGCGCCAGCAGCTTCGGGAGGCTAGGGGATGAGCAGTACTTC.

The chain links TRBV29-1 to TRBJ2-1; unclear D gene. The V gene's germline CDR1 is SQVTM and CDR2 ANQGSEA. There are 17 residues in the CDR3. V lost 3 bases, J lost 0 bases, and 18 bases lay in between. The CDR3 sequence: CSVDPAVVASSYNEQFF. The CDR3 DNA sequence: TGCAGCGTTGACCCCGCGGTAGTGGCCAGCTCCTACAATGAGCAGTTCTTC.

This sequence joins TRBV19 and TRBJ1-2; D unresolved. The germline gives CDR1 LNHDA, CDR2 SQIVND (reference sequence). V was shortened by 9 bases and J by 0 bases, with 8 bases between the two germline ends. The CDR3 is made up of 12 amino acids. The CDR3 protein is CASSAANYGYTF. In DNA, the CDR3 is TGTGCCAGCTCGGCAGCTAACTATGGCTACACCTTC.

The rearrangement joins TRBV2 to TRBJ2-7; 10 bases align to TRBD2. The better agreement between TRBJ2-5 and the DNA end casts doubt on the J call. Germline-derived CDR1 and CDR2 are SNHLY and FYNNEI. The CDR3 is made up of 16 amino acids. CDR3 sequence: CASNPRASGSQETQYF. The DNA of the CDR3 is TGTGCCAGCAACCCTAGGGCTAGCGGGAGCCAAGAGACCCAGTACTTC.

The rearrangement joins TRBV28 to TRBJ1-2; D uncertain. The V end lost 3 bases, the J end lost 4 bases, and 9 bases lay between the germline ends. The CDR3 covers 13 residues. Germline CDR1 MDHEN, CDR2 SYDVKM. CDR3 sequence: CASSFGVVYGYTF. CDR3 DNA: TGTGCCAGCAGTTTTGGGGTTGTCTATGGCTACACCTTC.

This clonotype was seen more than once but under ten times. The chain has TRBV21-1 and TRBJ2-1; the table assigns TRBD2, which was not confirmed against the DNA. TRBV21-1 is marked as a pseudogene. The CDR3 length is 14 residues. CDR3 in DNA: TGTGCCAGCAGCAAAACACTAGAAAGGAATGAGCAGTTCTTC. Protein product: CASSKTLERNEQFF.

This chain links TRBV28 with TRBJ1-1; D unresolved. CDR3 size: 17 residues. Germline V gene lookup returns CDR1 MDHEN and CDR2 SYDVKM. V lost 2 bases and J 4 bases, leaving 20 bases between the germline ends. The DNA of the CDR3 is TGTGCCAGCAGTTTACCCCTCCCAGGCAGGTTAGCCACTGAAGCTTTCTTT. It codes for CASSLPLPGRLATEAFF.

This clonotype came up a few times. J is TRBJ2-3 and V is TRBV7-9, with TRBD2 identical over 13 bases. This CDR3 has 19 amino acids. J was trimmed by 5 bases and V by 5 bases; bases with no gene match: 16. Germline V gene sequence: CDR1 SEHNR, CDR2 FQNEAQ (reference sequence). The CDR3 loop is CASSPLGRLAGGKLDTQYF. The CDR3, as DNA: TGTGCCAGCAGCCCACTGGGGAGACTAGCGGGAGGAAAATTAGATACGCAGTATTTT.

This clonotype appeared a few times. The rearrangement uses TRBV12-3 or TRBV12-4 and TRBJ2-5, with D uncertain. With 7 bases removed from V and 4 bases from J, the gap between germline ends came to 13 bases. This CDR3 comprises 13 residues. DNA of the CDR3: TGTGCCAGCACTCCCGGCGCGAGAGAGACCCAGTACTTC. Protein sequence: CASTPGARETQYF.

The chain employs TRBV20-1 and TRBJ1-6; the D gene is possibly TRBD1 (5 bases). This CDR3 comprises 16 residues. The germline gives CDR1 DFQATT, CDR2 SNEGSKA (reference sequence). V lost 6 bases and J 0 bases, leaving 15 bases between the germline ends. In DNA, the CDR3 is TGCAGTGCCGAGACAGTTTCTAGCTCCTATAATTCACCCCTCCACTTT. This encodes CSAETVSSSYNSPLHF.

The CDR3 DNA reads as TGTGCCAGCAGCTCTCAAAGGGGCGCAGGCGAGCAGTACTTC. Encoded protein: CASSSQRGAGEQYF. The chain carries TRBV7-2 and TRBJ2-7; possibly TRBD1 for D (5 bases). Trimming took 4 bases from V and 6 from J, leaving 16 bases between them. CDR1 and CDR2 from the germline V gene are SGHTA and FQGNSA. The CDR3 runs 14 residues. Based on the CDR3 plus reference TRBV7-2 and TRBJ2-7, the full variable domain is GAGVSQSPSNKVTEKGKDVELRCDPISGHTALYWYRQSLGQGLEFLIYFQGNSAPDKSGLPSDRFSAERTGGSVSTLTIQRTQQEDSAVYLCASSSQRGAGEQYFGPGTRLTVT.

The J gene is TRBJ2-7, the V gene TRBV29-1; 12 bases are a match to TRBD1. The CDR3 consists of 16 residues. Trimming removed 4 bases from V and 2 bases from J; junction bases left unmatched: 9. Germline CDR1 and CDR2: SQVTM and ANQGSEA. CDR3 region: CSVAGGQGASAYEQYF. In nucleotides, the CDR3 is TGCAGCGTTGCCGGGGGACAGGGGGCTAGCGCCTACGAGCAGTACTTC.

This clonotype was observed once. The chain links TRBV3-1 to TRBJ2-7; 9 bases are a match to TRBD2. The DNA end favors TRBJ2-5, so the J call may be wrong. Germline V gives CDR1 LGHDT, CDR2 YNNKEL (reference sequence). CDR3 length equals 18 residues. CDR3 coding DNA: TGTGCCAGCAGCCAAGACACAGCGGGGGGCTACCGCGATGGGACCCAGTACTTC. Protein product: CASSQDTAGGYRDGTQYF.